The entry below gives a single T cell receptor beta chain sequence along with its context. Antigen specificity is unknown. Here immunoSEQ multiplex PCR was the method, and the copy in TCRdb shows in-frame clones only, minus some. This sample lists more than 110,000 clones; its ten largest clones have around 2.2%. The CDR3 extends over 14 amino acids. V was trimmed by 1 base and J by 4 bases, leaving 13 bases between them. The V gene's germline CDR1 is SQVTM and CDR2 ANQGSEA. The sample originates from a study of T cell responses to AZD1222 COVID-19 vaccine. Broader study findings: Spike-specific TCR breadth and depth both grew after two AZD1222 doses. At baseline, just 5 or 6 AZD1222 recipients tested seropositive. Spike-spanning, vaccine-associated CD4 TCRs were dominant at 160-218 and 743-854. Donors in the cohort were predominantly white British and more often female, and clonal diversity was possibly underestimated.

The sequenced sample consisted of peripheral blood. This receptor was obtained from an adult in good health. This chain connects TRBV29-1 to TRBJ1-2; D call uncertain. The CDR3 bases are TGCAGCGTTGAAGTCACCGGGTCTCTCTATGGCTACACCTTC. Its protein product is CSVEVTGSLYGYTF.